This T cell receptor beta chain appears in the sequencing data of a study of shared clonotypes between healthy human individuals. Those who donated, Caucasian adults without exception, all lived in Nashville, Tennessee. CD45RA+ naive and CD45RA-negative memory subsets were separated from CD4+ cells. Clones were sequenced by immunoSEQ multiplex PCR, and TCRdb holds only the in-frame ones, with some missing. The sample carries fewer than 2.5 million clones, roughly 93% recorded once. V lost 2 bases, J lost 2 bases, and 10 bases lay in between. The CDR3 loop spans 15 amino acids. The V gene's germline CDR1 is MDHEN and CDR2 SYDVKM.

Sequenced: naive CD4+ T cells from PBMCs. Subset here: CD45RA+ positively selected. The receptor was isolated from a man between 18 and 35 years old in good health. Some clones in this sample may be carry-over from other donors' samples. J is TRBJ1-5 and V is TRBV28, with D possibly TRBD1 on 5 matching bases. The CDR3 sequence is CASSLRGGRNQPQHF. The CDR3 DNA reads TGTGCCAGCAGTTTAAGGGGAGGGCGCAATCAGCCCCAGCATTTT.